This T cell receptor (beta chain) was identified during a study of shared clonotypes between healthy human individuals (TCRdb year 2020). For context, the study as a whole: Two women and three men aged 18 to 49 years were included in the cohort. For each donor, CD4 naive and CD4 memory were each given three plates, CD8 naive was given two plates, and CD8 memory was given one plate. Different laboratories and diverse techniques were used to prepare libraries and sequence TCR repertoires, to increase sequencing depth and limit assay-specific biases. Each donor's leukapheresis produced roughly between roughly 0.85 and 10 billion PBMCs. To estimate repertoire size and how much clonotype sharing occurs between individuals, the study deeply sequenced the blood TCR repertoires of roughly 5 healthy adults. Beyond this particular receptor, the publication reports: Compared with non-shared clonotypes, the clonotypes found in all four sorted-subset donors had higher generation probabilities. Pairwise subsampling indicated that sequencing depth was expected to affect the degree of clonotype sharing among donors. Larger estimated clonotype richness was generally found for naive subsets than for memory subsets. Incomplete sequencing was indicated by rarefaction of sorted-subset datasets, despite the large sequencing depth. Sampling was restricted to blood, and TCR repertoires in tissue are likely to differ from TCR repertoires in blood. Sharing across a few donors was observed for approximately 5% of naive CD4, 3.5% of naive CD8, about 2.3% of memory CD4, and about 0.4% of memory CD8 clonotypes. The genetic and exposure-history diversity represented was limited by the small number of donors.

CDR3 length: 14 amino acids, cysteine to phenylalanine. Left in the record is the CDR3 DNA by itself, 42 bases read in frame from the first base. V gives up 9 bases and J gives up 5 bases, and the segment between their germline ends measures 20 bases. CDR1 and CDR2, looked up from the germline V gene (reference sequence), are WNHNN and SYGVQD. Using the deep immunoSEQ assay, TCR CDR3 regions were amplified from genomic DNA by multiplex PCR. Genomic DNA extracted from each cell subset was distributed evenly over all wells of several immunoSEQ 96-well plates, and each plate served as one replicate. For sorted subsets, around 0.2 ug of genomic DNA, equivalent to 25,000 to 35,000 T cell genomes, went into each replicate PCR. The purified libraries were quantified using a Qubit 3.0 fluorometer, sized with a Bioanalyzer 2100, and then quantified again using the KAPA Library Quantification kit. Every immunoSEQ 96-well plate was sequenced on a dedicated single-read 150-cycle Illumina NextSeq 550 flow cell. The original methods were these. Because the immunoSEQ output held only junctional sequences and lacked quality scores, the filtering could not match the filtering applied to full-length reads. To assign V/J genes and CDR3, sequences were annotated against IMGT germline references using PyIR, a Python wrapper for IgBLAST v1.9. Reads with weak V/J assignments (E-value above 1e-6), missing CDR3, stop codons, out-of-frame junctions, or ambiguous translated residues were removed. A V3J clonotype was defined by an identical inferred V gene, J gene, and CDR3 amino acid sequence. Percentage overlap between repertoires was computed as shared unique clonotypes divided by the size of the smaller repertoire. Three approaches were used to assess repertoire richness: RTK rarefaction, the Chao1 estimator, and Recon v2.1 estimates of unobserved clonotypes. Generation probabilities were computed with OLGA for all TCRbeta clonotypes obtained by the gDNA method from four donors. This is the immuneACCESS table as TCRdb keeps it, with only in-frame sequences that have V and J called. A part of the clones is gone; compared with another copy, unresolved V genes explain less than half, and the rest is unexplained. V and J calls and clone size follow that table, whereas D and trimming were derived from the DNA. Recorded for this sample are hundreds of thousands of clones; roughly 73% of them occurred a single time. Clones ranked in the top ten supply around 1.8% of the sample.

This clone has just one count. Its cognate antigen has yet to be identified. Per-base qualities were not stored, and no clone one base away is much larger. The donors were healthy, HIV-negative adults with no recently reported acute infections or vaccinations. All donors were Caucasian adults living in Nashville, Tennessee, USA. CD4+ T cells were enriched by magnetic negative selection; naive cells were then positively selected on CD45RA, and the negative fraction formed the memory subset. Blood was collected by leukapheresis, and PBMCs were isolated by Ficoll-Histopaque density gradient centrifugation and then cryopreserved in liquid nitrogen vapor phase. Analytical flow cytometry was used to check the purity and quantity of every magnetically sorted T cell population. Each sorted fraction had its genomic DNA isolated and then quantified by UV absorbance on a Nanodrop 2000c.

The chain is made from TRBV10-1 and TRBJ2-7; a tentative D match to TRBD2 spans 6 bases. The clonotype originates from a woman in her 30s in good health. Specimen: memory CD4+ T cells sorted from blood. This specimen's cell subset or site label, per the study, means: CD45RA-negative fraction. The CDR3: CARGWREFRHEQYF. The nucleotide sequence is TGCGCCAGGGGGTGGAGGGAGTTCAGGCACGAGCAGTACTTC.